A selection of T cell receptor beta chains follows, all from one sample in a study of kidney transplant recipient with SARS-CoV-2 infection. MiXCR was run by TCRdb on the reads, yielding one entry per CDR3 protein. Of 200,000 to 300,000 distinct CDR3 sequences listed, more than 25% are singletons. The input for sequencing was a blood sample, taken at baseline and on roughly day 110 from a kidney transplant recipient. These receptors originate from a male patient aged 30 to 39 who had COVID-19 and was a kidney transplant recipient. Some T cells could come from the graft donor. The CDR3 runs from the conserved cysteine through the conserved F or W. The D gene is left open where the match is weak. Where a row states a size, it is once, few, many or the class of an expanded clone; other rows omit it.

V gene: TRBV7-7; D gene: NA; clone size: many; J gene: TRBJ1-2; CDR3 protein: CASSECLKCRKTYGYTF; CDR3 DNA: TGTGCCAGCAGCGAATGTCTTAAGTGCCGAAAGACCTATGGCTACACCTTC
V gene: TRBV15; D gene: NA; clone size: many; J gene: TRBJ1-3; CDR3 protein: CATSSERAGARGNTIYF; CDR3 DNA: TGTGCCACCAGCAGTGAGCGGGCAGGGGCTAGGGGGAACACCATATATTTT
V gene: TRBV6-6; D gene: NA; clone size: many; J gene: TRBJ1-2; CDR3 protein: CASSLRIGGRKTYGYTF; CDR3 DNA: TGTGCCAGCAGTCTGAGAATAGGTGGGAGAAAGACCTATGGCTACACCTTC
V gene: TRBV20-1; D gene: TRBD2; clone size: many; J gene: TRBJ2-5; CDR3 protein: CSASGLGVHGETQYF; CDR3 DNA: TGCAGTGCTAGCGGACTAGGGGTGCATGGAGAGACCCAGTACTTC
V gene: TRBV13; D gene: NA; clone size: many; J gene: TRBJ1-4; CDR3 protein: CASSAGGWATNEKLFF; CDR3 DNA: TGTGCCAGCAGCGCGGGGGGATGGGCAACTAATGAAAAACTGTTTTTT
V gene: TRBV14; D gene: NA; clone size: many; J gene: TRBJ2-7; CDR3 protein: CASSRHEEYF; CDR3 DNA: TGTGCCAGCAGCCGACATGAAGAGTACTTC
V gene: TRBV19; D gene: NA; clone size: many; J gene: TRBJ1-2; CDR3 protein: CASSRPGAANYGYTF; CDR3 DNA: TGTGCCAGTAGTAGGCCGGGGGCGGCTAACTATGGCTACACCTTC
V gene: TRBV3-1; D gene: NA; clone size: many; J gene: TRBJ1-2; CDR3 protein: CASSVRNTLRKTYGYTF; CDR3 DNA: TGTGCCAGCAGCGTTAGGAACACCCTTCGAAAGACCTATGGCTACACCTTC
V gene: TRBV19; D gene: NA; clone size: many; J gene: TRBJ1-5; CDR3 protein: CASSMAREGTGPQHF; CDR3 DNA: TGTGCCAGTAGTATGGCGAGAGAGGGCACAGGGCCCCAGCATTTT
V gene: TRBV11-2; D gene: NA; clone size: many; J gene: TRBJ1-2; CDR3 protein: CASSLGGRGIGYTF; CDR3 DNA: TGTGCCAGCAGCTTGGGTGGGAGAGGAATCGGCTACACCTTC
V gene: TRBV14; D gene: TRBD1; clone size: many; J gene: TRBJ2-2; CDR3 protein: CASSPRGQGNTGELFF; CDR3 DNA: TGTGCCAGCAGCCCAAGGGGGCAGGGGAACACCGGGGAGCTGTTTTTT
V gene: TRBV3-1; D gene: NA; clone size: NA; J gene: TRBJ1-2; CDR3 protein: CASSRQTALLKTYGYTF; CDR3 DNA: TGTGCCAGCAGCCGTCAAACCGCCCTTCTAAAGACCTATGGCTACACCTTC
V gene: TRBV11-2; D gene: NA; clone size: many; J gene: TRBJ1-2; CDR3 protein: CASSALVTSRKTYGYTF; CDR3 DNA: TGTGCCAGCAGCGCGCTTGTAACAAGCAGAAAGACCTATGGCTACACCTTC
V gene: TRBV19; D gene: NA; clone size: many; J gene: TRBJ1-3; CDR3 protein: CASSQESQGTSGNTIYF; CDR3 DNA: TGTGCCAGTAGCCAAGAGTCGCAGGGTACCTCTGGAAACACCATATATTTT
V gene: TRBV12-3/TRBV12-4; D gene: TRBD1; clone size: many; J gene: TRBJ1-5; CDR3 protein: CASSSTPGTGVQQPQHF; CDR3 DNA: TGTGCCAGCAGTTCTACCCCCGGGACAGGGGTTCAACAGCCCCAGCATTTT
V gene: TRBV6-5; D gene: NA; clone size: once; J gene: TRBJ2-4; CDR3 protein: CASSEKGGLVKNIQYF; CDR3 DNA: TGTGCCAGCAGTGAAAAAGGGGGGTTGGTCAAAAACATTCAGTACTTC
V gene: TRBV12-3/TRBV12-4; D gene: NA; clone size: many; J gene: TRBJ1-6; CDR3 protein: CASAVSYNSPLHF; CDR3 DNA: TGTGCCAGCGCAGTATCCTATAATTCACCCCTCCACTTT
V gene: TRBV29-1; D gene: TRBD1; clone size: many; J gene: TRBJ2-7; CDR3 protein: CSVGTGASDEQYF; CDR3 DNA: TGCAGCGTTGGGACAGGGGCTTCGGATGAGCAGTACTTC
V gene: TRBV4-3; D gene: NA; clone size: many; J gene: TRBJ2-7; CDR3 protein: CASSQNRVIVSYEQYF; CDR3 DNA: TGCGCCAGCAGCCAAAACAGGGTAATCGTGTCCTACGAGCAGTACTTC
V gene: TRBV20-1; D gene: NA; clone size: NA; J gene: TRBJ2-5; CDR3 protein: CSAREPHRRRETRYF; CDR3 DNA: TGCAGTGCTAGAGAGCCTCATCGTCGAAGGGAGACCCGGTACTTC
V gene: TRBV7-9; D gene: NA; clone size: NA; J gene: TRBJ1-2; CDR3 protein: CASSWMLYHGKTYGYTF; CDR3 DNA: TGTGCCAGCAGCTGGATGTTATACCATGGAAAGACCTATGGCTACACCTTC
V gene: TRBV15; D gene: TRBD1; clone size: many; J gene: TRBJ1-1; CDR3 protein: CATRPGQPNTEAFF; CDR3 DNA: TGTGCCACCAGACCGGGACAGCCGAACACTGAAGCTTTCTTT
V gene: TRBV16; D gene: NA; clone size: NA; J gene: TRBJ1-2; CDR3 protein: CASSEIGVVRKTHGYTF; CDR3 DNA: TGTGCCAGCAGCGAGATTGGGGTCGTTAGAAAGACCCATGGCTACACCTTC
V gene: TRBV19; D gene: NA; clone size: many; J gene: TRBJ2-1; CDR3 protein: CASNNRQLNNEQFF; CDR3 DNA: TGTGCCAGTAATAACCGACAGTTAAACAATGAGCAGTTCTTC
V gene: TRBV5-1; D gene: NA; clone size: few; J gene: TRBJ2-5; CDR3 protein: CASRSTILQETQYF; CDR3 DNA: TGCGCCAGCAGATCTACAATACTCCAAGAGACCCAGTACTTC
V gene: TRBV7-9; D gene: NA; clone size: many; J gene: TRBJ1-2; CDR3 protein: CASSSVGYHGKTYGYTF; CDR3 DNA: TGTGCCAGCAGCTCAGTTGGATACCATGGAAAGACCTATGGCTACACCTTC
V gene: TRBV4-1; D gene: NA; clone size: many; J gene: TRBJ1-1; CDR3 protein: CASSQGSGLGAFF; CDR3 DNA: TGCGCCAGCAGCCAAGGGTCAGGGCTTGGTGCTTTCTTT
V gene: TRBV6-2/TRBV6-3; D gene: TRBD1; clone size: many; J gene: TRBJ2-2; CDR3 protein: CASSALGQGNTGELFF; CDR3 DNA: TGTGCCAGCAGTGCCCTGGGACAGGGTAACACCGGGGAGCTGTTTTTT
V gene: TRBV18; D gene: NA; clone size: many; J gene: TRBJ1-1; CDR3 protein: CASSPPSVITEAFF; CDR3 DNA: TGTGCCAGCTCACCACCGTCGGTTATTACTGAAGCTTTCTTT
V gene: TRBV7-8; D gene: NA; clone size: many; J gene: TRBJ1-2; CDR3 protein: CASSLCLFTRKTYGYTF; CDR3 DNA: TGTGCCAGCAGCCTATGCCTGTTTACCCGAAAGACCTATGGCTACACCTTC
V gene: TRBV2; D gene: TRBD1; clone size: many; J gene: TRBJ2-7; CDR3 protein: CASGRDRGYEQYF; CDR3 DNA: TGTGCCAGCGGGCGGGACAGGGGCTACGAGCAGTACTTC
V gene: TRBV12-5; D gene: NA; clone size: many; J gene: TRBJ2-4; CDR3 protein: CASGFSQGIQYF; CDR3 DNA: TGTGCTAGTGGTTTTTCACAAGGCATTCAGTACTTC
V gene: TRBV27; D gene: NA; clone size: many; J gene: TRBJ2-7; CDR3 protein: CASSSRPEPYEQYF; CDR3 DNA: TGTGCCAGCAGTTCACGCCCCGAACCCTACGAGCAGTACTTC
V gene: TRBV7-3; D gene: TRBD1; clone size: NA; J gene: TRBJ2-1; CDR3 protein: CASSEHAGTGLNEQFF; CDR3 DNA: TGTGCCAGCAGCGAACACGCCGGGACAGGTCTCAATGAGCAGTTCTTC
V gene: TRBV20-1; D gene: NA; clone size: many; J gene: TRBJ1-3; CDR3 protein: CSAREQGRGNTIYF; CDR3 DNA: TGCAGTGCTAGAGAGCAGGGGAGGGGAAACACCATATATTTT
V gene: TRBV20-1; D gene: TRBD2; clone size: few; J gene: TRBJ2-1; CDR3 protein: CSALESGGDNEQFF; CDR3 DNA: TGCAGTGCTCTTGAGAGCGGGGGGGACAATGAGCAGTTCTTC
V gene: TRBV7-2; D gene: TRBD2; clone size: many; J gene: TRBJ2-7; CDR3 protein: CASSLLAGEYEQYF; CDR3 DNA: TGTGCCAGCAGCTTATTAGCGGGAGAGTACGAGCAGTACTTC
V gene: TRBV28; D gene: NA; clone size: many; J gene: TRBJ1-5; CDR3 protein: CASSLFWGGNQPQHF; CDR3 DNA: TGTGCCAGCAGTTTGTTCTGGGGTGGCAATCAGCCCCAGCATTTT
V gene: TRBV7-9; D gene: NA; clone size: many; J gene: TRBJ1-2; CDR3 protein: CASSHVRYHGKTYGYTF; CDR3 DNA: TGTGCCAGCAGCCATGTCCGATACCATGGAAAGACCTATGGCTACACCTTC
V gene: TRBV6-6; D gene: NA; clone size: many; J gene: TRBJ1-5; CDR3 protein: CASSPSLGTAYQPQHF; CDR3 DNA: TGTGCCAGCAGTCCCTCCCTGGGGACCGCCTATCAGCCCCAGCATTTT
V gene: TRBV20-1; D gene: TRBD1; clone size: many; J gene: TRBJ1-2; CDR3 protein: CSPQNQGQGKYGYTF; CDR3 DNA: TGCAGCCCGCAGAACCAGGGACAGGGAAAGTATGGCTACACCTTC
V gene: TRBV5-8; D gene: NA; clone size: many; J gene: TRBJ1-2; CDR3 protein: CASFLDHPRKTYGYTF; CDR3 DNA: TGTGCCAGCTTCTTAGATCATCCACGAAAGACCTATGGCTACACCTTC
V gene: TRBV9; D gene: TRBD1; clone size: many; J gene: TRBJ1-2; CDR3 protein: CASSPAGTGRYGYTF; CDR3 DNA: TGTGCCAGCAGCCCAGCCGGGACAGGAAGGTATGGCTACACCTTC
V gene: TRBV28; D gene: TRBD1; clone size: many; J gene: TRBJ1-2; CDR3 protein: CASRPAGGDYGYTF; CDR3 DNA: TGTGCCAGCAGACCGGCAGGGGGCGACTATGGCTACACCTTC
V gene: TRBV3-1; D gene: NA; clone size: many; J gene: TRBJ1-1; CDR3 protein: CASSCTCPISIRTEAFF; CDR3 DNA: TGTGCCAGCAGCTGCACATGTCCCATTTCAATTCGCACTGAAGCTTTCTTT
V gene: TRBV6-5; D gene: NA; clone size: few; J gene: TRBJ2-1; CDR3 protein: CASSYSNNEQFF; CDR3 DNA: TGTGCCAGCAGTTACTCGAACAATGAGCAGTTCTTC
V gene: TRBV20-1; D gene: NA; clone size: many; J gene: TRBJ1-3; CDR3 protein: CSAPVTGGNTIYF; CDR3 DNA: TGCAGTGCCCCCGTCACCGGTGGAAACACCATATATTTT